This is a list of T cell receptor beta chains from one sample in a study of shared T cell receptors in the human thymus. Method: immunoSEQ multiplex PCR; TCRdb's copy keeps in-frame clones and lacks some. The sample shows roughly 410,000 clones, about 95% of them seen only once. Sequences were obtained from thymocytes. The receptors derive from a human donor. Each CDR3 is given with its conserved first and last residue. D genes are given only for firm matches. Expanded clones get a size class; other rows say once, few or many, or leave the size out.

abundance	d_gene	v_gene	j_gene	CDR3nt	CDR3aa
-	TRBD1	TRBV5-4	TRBJ2-5	TGTGCCAGCAGCTCGGACAGGGGGCAAGAGACCCAGTACTTC	CASSSDRGQETQYF
-	-	TRBV7-3	TRBJ1-6	TGTGCCAGCAGCCCCGGACAGCTTAATTCACCCCTCCACTTT	CASSPGQLNSPLHF
-	-	TRBV25-1	TRBJ2-5	TGTGCCAGCGGCCAAGAGACCCAGTACTTC	CASGQETQYF
-	TRBD2	TRBV19	TRBJ2-7	TGTGCCAGTAGACCTGGACTAGGGAAAACCTACGAGCAGTACTTC	CASRPGLGKTYEQYF
-	TRBD1	TRBV7-9	TRBJ1-2	TGTGCCAGCAGCGGCGGGCCCCAGGGGGGTGGCTACACCTTC	CASSGGPQGGGYTF
-	TRBD2	TRBV4-3	TRBJ2-7	TGCGCCAGCAGCCAAGAGATGAAGCGGGAGATCCGTGGATACGAGCAGTACTTC	CASSQEMKREIRGYEQYF
-	-	TRBV6-4	TRBJ1-1	TGTGCCAGCAGTCCCGGGGGGGGTAGGTCTGAAGCTTTCTTT	CASSPGGGRSEAFF
-	-	TRBV27	TRBJ2-7	TGTGCCAGCAGCCTCTCAGAGGGACACGAGCAGTACTTC	CASSLSEGHEQYF
-	TRBD2	TRBV7-3	TRBJ2-1	TGTGCCAGCAGCTTAATTTACACTAGCGGGTACAATGAGCAGTTCTTC	CASSLIYTSGYNEQFF
once	TRBD1	TRBV10-3	TRBJ1-1	TGTGCCATCAGTGCGCCCGGGACAGCTGAAGCTTTCTTT	CAISAPGTAEAFF
-	-	TRBV7-9	TRBJ2-7	TGTGCCAGCAGCCCAACGGGAACCAGGACGGTCGACTACGAGCAGTACTTC	CASSPTGTRTVDYEQYF
-	-	TRBV29-1	TRBJ2-5	TGCAGCGTTGAAGCCCGAGCGACCCAAGAGACCCAGTACTTC	CSVEARATQETQYF
-	-	TRBV12-2	TRBJ2-1	TGTGCAAGTCGCCTAAGCTCTAGATCTTACAATGAGCAGTTCTTC	CASRLSSRSYNEQFF
-	-	TRBV19	TRBJ2-3	TGTGCCAGTAGTACTCAGGGGCTGCGACGAGATACGCAGTATTTT	CASSTQGLRRDTQYF
once	-	TRBV4-3	TRBJ1-2	TGCGCCAGCAGCCAATCGACAGAGCTCCCTGCTAACTATGGCTACACCTTC	CASSQSTELPANYGYTF
-	-	TRBV7-2	TRBJ2-7	TGTGCCAGCAGCTTTAGGTACGAGCAGTACTTC	CASSFRYEQYF
-	TRBD2	TRBV28	TRBJ2-3	TGTGCCAGCAGCACAACTACTACTCCGGGACTAGCGGGGACTTCTAGCACAGATACGCAGTATTTT	CASSTTTTPGLAGTSSTDTQYF
-	-	TRBV11-2	TRBJ1-1	TGTGCCAGCAGCTTAGATACGGGGGGTGCGAACACTGAAGCTTTCTTT	CASSLDTGGANTEAFF
-	-	TRBV5-5	TRBJ1-2	TGTGCCAGCAGCTCCCTAGACAGAAATGGCTACACCTTC	CASSSLDRNGYTF
-	-	TRBV5-1	TRBJ2-7	TGCGCCAGCAGCTTGGGACAGTTGTGGTTTTCCTCCTACGAGCAGTACTTC	CASSLGQLWFSSYEQYF
-	TRBD2	TRBV4-2	TRBJ2-7	TGTGCCAGCAGCCACGCCCAAGGGCCGGGACTAGCGGGTAGATACGAGCAGTACTTC	CASSHAQGPGLAGRYEQYF
-	-	TRBV6-4	TRBJ2-7	TGTGCCAGCAGCTCCGGGACACATTCCTACGAGCAGTACTTC	CASSSGTHSYEQYF
-	TRBD1	TRBV4-1	TRBJ1-4	TGCGCCAGCAGAAGGACAGGGAAGTACGGAAGGGTGCCGAATGAAAAACTGTTTTTT	CASRRTGKYGRVPNEKLFF
-	-	TRBV6-4	TRBJ2-1	TGTGCCAGCAGTGGTACGGGGGCGCTGAAAAATGAGCAGTTCTTC	CASSGTGALKNEQFF
-	TRBD2	TRBV7-6	TRBJ2-1	TGTGCCAGCAGCTTAGACCGACTAGCGCAGAGCTCCTACAATGAGCAGTTCTTC	CASSLDRLAQSSYNEQFF
-	TRBD1	TRBV5-1	TRBJ2-3	TGCGCCAGCAGCCTCGTGATACGACAGGGGGCGATAGATACGCAGTATTTT	CASSLVIRQGAIDTQYF
-	-	TRBV18	TRBJ1-1	TGTGCCAGCTCACCAACTGGACAGGAAGCTTTCTTT	CASSPTGQEAFF
-	TRBD2	TRBV7-6	TRBJ2-3	TGTGCCAGCAGCCGCAAACTAGCGGGCCCTCCGCATACGCAGTATTTT	CASSRKLAGPPHTQYF
-	TRBD2	TRBV7-9	TRBJ2-3	TGTGCCAGCAGCCCAGGACTAGCGGGAGGGCAGGACCTTTCAGATACGCAGTATTTT	CASSPGLAGGQDLSDTQYF
-	TRBD2	TRBV5-5	TRBJ2-7	TGTGCCAGCAGCCCCGAGCGGGGTTCTACGTCCCGCTACGAGCAGTACTTC	CASSPERGSTSRYEQYF
once	TRBD1	TRBV5-1	TRBJ1-2	TGCGCCACCTCATCAGCGACAGGGGTCTATGGCTACACCTTC	CATSSATGVYGYTF
-	-	TRBV5-1	TRBJ2-7	TGCGCCAGCAGCTTGGGGGGGGCGGGACGCGGCCCAACCTACGAGCAGTACTTC	CASSLGGAGRGPTYEQYF
-	-	TRBV27	TRBJ2-3	TGTGCCAGCAGGTCCACAGATACGCAGTATTTT	CASRSTDTQYF
once	TRBD2	TRBV27	TRBJ2-3	TGTGCCAGCAGTTTCCCGCGGGAGGGCCGGGTTACGCAGTATTTT	CASSFPREGRVTQYF
few	-	TRBV19	TRBJ1-2	TGTGCCAGTAGTATGGGTCAGGGAGGTGGCTACACCTTC	CASSMGQGGGYTF
-	TRBD2	TRBV7-2	TRBJ2-7	TGTGCCAGCAGATATCACCGACTAGCGAGGTACGAGCAGTACTTC	CASRYHRLARYEQYF
once	TRBD1	TRBV11-3	TRBJ2-1	TGTGCCAGCAGCCCCCGGGACAGGGCATACAATGAGCAGTTCTTC	CASSPRDRAYNEQFF
once	-	TRBV28	TRBJ2-5	TGTGCCAGCCAAGCAGGAACCCCGGGAGAGACCCAGTACTTC	CASQAGTPGETQYF
-	-	TRBV15	TRBJ2-3	TGTGCCACCAGCAGAGGGGTAATAGCCTTACTTACAGATACGCAGTATTTT	CATSRGVIALLTDTQYF
-	-	TRBV30	TRBJ2-4	TGTGCCTGGTCGAGGCCGGGGGAGCCGCAAAACATTCAGTACTTC	CAWSRPGEPQNIQYF
-	-	TRBV27	TRBJ2-2	TGTGCCAGCGGGATAGGAATCACCGGGGAGCTGTTTTTT	CASGIGITGELFF
-	-	TRBV7-9	TRBJ2-4	TGTGCCAGCAGCTTAGGATGGTCTATCGCCAAAAACATTCAGTACTTC	CASSLGWSIAKNIQYF
-	TRBD1	TRBV10-3	TRBJ2-7	TGTGCCATCAGTGACGCCGGACAGGGGGGCCACGAGCAGTACTTC	CAISDAGQGGHEQYF
-	TRBD1	TRBV28	TRBJ2-6	TGTGCCAGCAGTTTAGGACCCGGGACAGGGCGAATTTTCTCTGGGGCCAACGTCCTGACTTTC	CASSLGPGTGRIFSGANVLTF
-	-	TRBV25-1	TRBJ2-7	TGTGCCAGCAGTGAATATACCTACCTCGAGCAGTACTTC	CASSEYTYLEQYF
-	TRBD1	TRBV5-4	TRBJ2-7	TGTGCCAGCAGTTCGCCCGGGACAGGGCCCTACGAGCAGTACTTC	CASSSPGTGPYEQYF
once	-	TRBV6-1	TRBJ1-2	TGTGCCAGCAGTGCTCCGGGACCCGGTGGCAGCTATGGCTACACCTTC	CASSAPGPGGSYGYTF
-	-	TRBV28	TRBJ1-2	TGTGCCAGCAGTTTTACAGGATACTATGGCTACACCTTC	CASSFTGYYGYTF
-	TRBD1	TRBV2	TRBJ2-3	TGTGCCAGCAGTGAAGTTTGGGGACAGGGGGCTTGGGATACGCAGTATTTT	CASSEVWGQGAWDTQYF
once	-	TRBV20-1	TRBJ2-5	TGCAGTGCGAGAGAGGGGACCCAGTACTTC	CSAREGTQYF